The 26 T cell receptor beta chains reported below all come from one sample, sequenced in a study of CD8 T cells in ankylosing spondylitis. Notes on the study in general: A TCR beta motif made of eight highly homologous variants seemed typical of ankylosing spondylitis blood.

No antigens are known for them. TCRdb reprocessed the 5' RACE reads with MiXCR, giving one entry per CDR3 protein. This table has about 800,000 distinct CDR3 sequences, about 10% appearing once. Specimen: blood, either unsorted or a sorted T cell fraction (not recorded which). All receptors derive from a male donor with ankylosing spondylitis.

This clonotype was observed at least ten times. V usage is TRBV7-9 and J usage is TRBJ2-3; a weak D match, TRBD1 (5 bases). CDR1 SEHNR and CDR2 FQNEAQ come from the germline V gene (reference sequence). The V gene lost 7 bases and the J gene lost 1 base, with 12 bases spanning the gap. The CDR3 has 14 residues. The CDR3 nucleotides read TGTGCCAGCACCAAGGGGTTCGGCACAGATACGCAGTATTTT. It yields the protein CASTKGFGTDTQYF.

The rearrangement links TRBV4-1 to TRBJ1-3, with 8 positions matching TRBD1. The CDR3 contains 16 residues. Losses at the gene ends were 1 base for V and 1 base for J; bases not matched to a gene: 3. From germline, CDR1 is MGHRA and CDR2 YSYEKL. CDR3 sequence reads: CASSQVGQGSGNTIYF. CDR3 nucleotide sequence: TGCGCCAGCAGCCAAGTTGGACAGGGTTCTGGAAACACCATATATTTT.

This clonotype was counted a few times. The rearrangement uses TRBV11-2 and TRBJ1-1; maybe TRBD1 (5 bases). CDR3 length: 14 residues. CDR1 and CDR2 from the germline V gene are SGHAT and FQNNGV. V was trimmed by 2 bases and J by 7 bases, leaving 14 bases between them. CDR3 bases: TGTGCCAGCAGCTTAATCCTAGGGGTTCATGAAGCTTTCTTT. This codes for CASSLILGVHEAFF.

J is TRBJ2-1 and V is TRBV7-3; D uncertain. Trimming took 5 bases from V and 7 from J, leaving 12 bases between them. Germline CDR1 SGHTA, CDR2 FQGTGA. The CDR3 has 13 amino acids. The DNA of the CDR3 is TGTGCCAGCAGCCCCGGACGGAATAATGAGCAGTTCTTC. Its translation: CASSPGRNNEQFF.

The V gene is TRBV20-1, the J gene TRBJ1-6, with a weak D call TRBD1 (6 bases). Between the trimmed V and J ends, which lost 5 bases and 10 bases, there was a span of 18 bases. This CDR3 region has 14 residues. Germline lookup yields CDR1 DFQATT and CDR2 SNEGSKA (reference sequence). This CDR3 is CSARHGGGNSPLHF. CDR3 coding DNA: TGCAGTGCTCGCCACGGGGGGGGCAACTCACCCCTCCACTTT.

The chain is built from TRBV29-1 and TRBJ1-1; tentative D call: TRBD1 (6 bases). The V gene lost 7 bases and the J gene lost 1 base, with 16 bases spanning the gap. The CDR3 sequence is 14 residues long. The V gene's germline CDR1 is SQVTM and CDR2 ANQGSEA. Written as DNA, the CDR3 is TGCAGCGCCGAGCGAACAGGGAGGAACACTGAAGCTTTCTTT. This encodes CSAERTGRNTEAFF.

The chain couples TRBV29-1 to TRBJ1-2; 7 bases are shared with TRBD1. In germline, CDR1 is SQVTM, CDR2 ANQGSEA. The trim removed 7 bases at V and 4 bases at J, leaving 12 bases unmatched. The CDR3 is made up of 14 amino acids. CDR3 sequence: CSALTDRILYGYTF. The CDR3 bases are TGCAGCGCTCTAACGGACAGGATCCTCTATGGCTACACCTTC.

This clonotype was recorded a few times. The chain has TRBV4-2 and TRBJ1-5; D is perhaps TRBD1 (6 bases). CDR1 is LGHNA and CDR2 is YNFKEQ in the germline V gene. The V end lost 1 base, the J end lost 7 bases, and 11 bases lay between the germline ends. There are 14 residues in the CDR3. The CDR3 bases are TGTGCCAGCAGCCAAGCGGCAGGGACACAGCCCCAGCATTTT. The encoded protein is CASSQAAGTQPQHF.

This clonotype was recorded many times. The CDR3, as DNA: TGTGCCATCAGCTCGGTGGCAGGGGGCAGGAACGAGCAGTACTTC. Protein: CAISSVAGGRNEQYF. The chain employs TRBV10-3 and TRBJ2-7, with 8 bases identical to TRBD1. J was trimmed by 5 bases and V by 6 bases; bases with no gene match: 12. The CDR3 has 15 residues. Germline assignment: CDR1 ENHRY and CDR2 SYGVKD.

This clonotype has a count of ten or more. The V and J genes are TRBV11-1 and TRBJ2-7, with 9 bases aligning to TRBD1. Germline V gives CDR1 SGHAT, CDR2 FQDESV (reference sequence). There are 14 residues in the CDR3. V shed 6 bases, J shed 1 base, and the junction held 4 bases outside the gene matches. In DNA form, the CDR3 reads TGTGCCAGCAGACCGGGACAGGGTTCCTACGAGCAGTACTTC. Translating it yields CASRPGQGSYEQYF.

At least ten counts were recorded for this clonotype. The rearrangement uses TRBV20-1 and TRBJ1-5; D remains unclear. This CDR3 is 12 amino acids long. Deletions cut 3 bases from V and 7 bases from J, with 10 bases between. Germline V lookup: CDR1 DFQATT, CDR2 SNEGSKA (reference sequence). Here the CDR3 reads CSASLLRQPQHF. DNA for the CDR3: TGCAGTGCTAGCCTACTTCGACAGCCCCAGCATTTT.

The V gene is TRBV4-2, the J gene TRBJ1-3; D unclear. Germline V gene lookup returns CDR1 LGHNA and CDR2 YNFKEQ. The CDR3 has 14 amino acids. V dropped 0 bases and J dropped 1 base, with 4 bases sitting between them. The CDR3 region has the DNA TGTGCCAGCAGCCAAGATTTATCTGGAAACACCATATATTTT. Translating it yields CASSQDLSGNTIYF.

The rearrangement joins TRBV24-1 to TRBJ2-2, with 7 bases identical to TRBD1. CDR1 KGHDR and CDR2 SFDVKD come from the germline V gene. The length of the CDR3 is 17 residues. J lost 1 base, V lost 5 bases, and 9 bases had no gene match. The CDR3 spells CATSGIDRVVNTGELFF. The CDR3 DNA reads as TGTGCCACCAGTGGCATCGACAGGGTGGTGAACACCGGGGAGCTGTTTTTT.

The sample holds many counts of this clonotype. J is TRBJ2-3 and V is TRBV6-2 or TRBV6-3, with 15 nucleotides matching TRBD2. This CDR3 spans 20 amino acids. Germline values: CDR1 MNHEY, CDR2 SVGEGT. J was trimmed by 4 bases and V by 4 bases; bases with no gene match: 15. The CDR3 protein is CASSLLKGLAGGPDSDTQYF. CDR3 in DNA: TGTGCCAGCAGTTTACTGAAAGGACTAGCGGGAGGGCCGGATTCAGATACGCAGTATTTT.

This clonotype came up a few times. V and J are TRBV10-3 and TRBJ1-1; D is unresolved. Germline V gene data show CDR1 as ENHRY and CDR2 as SYGVKD. V lost 4 bases to trimming and J lost 1 base, with 4 bases between them. This CDR3 is 12 amino acids long. The CDR3 nucleotides read TGTGCCATCAGTGGACAGAACACTGAAGCTTTCTTT. Encoded protein: CAISGQNTEAFF.

Only a few counts were recorded for this clonotype. The gene calls are TRBV27 and TRBJ1-4, with D perhaps matching TRBD1 (5 bases). The V gene's germline CDR1 is MNHEY and CDR2 SMNVEV (reference sequence). Trimming took 5 bases from V and 1 from J, leaving 20 bases between them. The CDR3 loop spans 18 amino acids. CDR3 amino acids: CASSPIFDSGVTNEKLFF. The CDR3 DNA is TGTGCCAGCAGTCCGATATTTGACAGTGGGGTAACTAATGAAAAACTGTTTTTT. Full variable domain (missing parts from reference TRBV27 and TRBJ1-4): EAQVTQNPRYLITVTGKKLTVTCSQNMNHEYMSWYRQDPGLGLRQIYYSMNVEVTDKGDVPEGYKVSRKEKRNFPLILESPSPNQTSLYFCASSPIFDSGVTNEKLFFGSGTQLSVL.

This clonotype was counted a few times. The chain recombines TRBV5-4 with TRBJ2-2, with TRBD2 matching 7 bases. Germline loops: CDR1 SGHNT, CDR2 YYREEE (reference sequence). V lost 2 bases, J lost 5 bases, and 6 bases stayed unmatched. This CDR3 is built from 15 residues. This CDR3 reads CASSFPAGRTGELFF. Written as DNA, the CDR3 is TGTGCCAGCAGCTTCCCAGCGGGAAGGACCGGGGAGCTGTTTTTT.

This clonotype was counted ten times or more. Written as DNA, the CDR3 is TGTGCCATCAGTGGGGAAAGCGAGCAGTACTTC. It yields the protein CAISGESEQYF. The chain carries TRBV10-3 and TRBJ2-7; no clear D. The germline CDR1 and CDR2 sequences are ENHRY and SYGVKD. The V and J ends lost 4 bases and 6 bases respectively, with 7 bases between them. The CDR3 is made up of 11 amino acids.

This clonotype was found many times. This sequence joins TRBV5-6 and TRBJ1-5, with no clear D. The CDR3 extends over 12 amino acids. The germline CDR1 and CDR2 sequences are SGHDT and YYEEEE. The V gene lost 3 bases and the J gene lost 7 bases, with 8 bases spanning the gap. DNA for the CDR3: TGTGCCAGCAGCTCCCTGCGGCAGCCCCAGCATTTT. It is translated as CASSSLRQPQHF.

V gene TRBV3-1 combines with J gene TRBJ2-7, with a tentative D call TRBD2 (5 bases). Trimming left V 1 base short and J 2 bases short, with 12 bases between. The CDR3 runs 15 residues. The germline V gene encodes CDR1 LGHDT and CDR2 YNNKEL (reference sequence). The CDR3 here is CASSQGPADAYEQYF. CDR3 sequence (DNA): TGTGCCAGCAGCCAAGGCCCAGCGGACGCCTACGAGCAGTACTTC.

The chain has TRBV5-5 and TRBJ2-3; D call uncertain. This CDR3 has 14 residues. Trimming took off 3 bases at V and 2 bases at J, with 10 bases between the two ends. Germline V gene lookup returns CDR1 SGHKS and CDR2 YYEKEE (reference sequence). Here the CDR3 reads CASSWDRITDTQYF. DNA of the CDR3: TGTGCCAGCAGCTGGGATAGGATCACAGATACGCAGTATTTT.

This clonotype has more than one count but fewer than ten. The chain links TRBV20-1 to TRBJ1-2; no firm D call. Germline lookup yields CDR1 DFQATT and CDR2 SNEGSKA (reference sequence). The CDR3 loop spans 12 amino acids. The V end lost 5 bases, the J end lost 4 bases, and 11 bases lay between the germline ends. This CDR3 reads CSARPQRYGYTF. The CDR3 nucleotides are TGCAGTGCTCGTCCCCAGCGCTATGGCTACACCTTC.

The chain carries TRBV6-2 or TRBV6-3 and TRBJ2-2; D is tentatively TRBD1 or TRBD2 (5 bases each). The CDR3 consists of 16 residues. Between the trimmed V and J ends, which lost 6 bases and 2 bases, there was a span of 16 bases. Per the germline V gene, CDR1 is MNHEY and CDR2 is SVGEGT. The CDR3 DNA reads as TGTGCCAGCAGAATGATGTGGGACCTCAACACCGGGGAGCTGTTTTTT. Translating it yields CASRMMWDLNTGELFF.

The V call is TRBV7-2, the J call TRBJ1-5; no clear D. With 5 bases removed from V and 4 bases from J, the gap between germline ends came to 15 bases. This CDR3 spans 15 amino acids. The germline CDR1 and CDR2 sequences are SGHTA and FQGNSA. CDR3 protein: CASSGEQAGNQPQHF. CDR3 DNA: TGTGCCAGCAGCGGGGAGCAGGCGGGGAATCAGCCCCAGCATTTT.

This clonotype was seen many times. The chain uses TRBV7-2 and TRBJ2-1; 10 bases fit TRBD1. From germline, CDR1 is SGHTA and CDR2 FQGNSA. This CDR3 spans 16 amino acids. Germline trimming cut 2 bases from V and 6 bases from J; bases unmatched to any gene: 7. CDR3 sequence: CASSLLGTGVINEQFF. CDR3 in DNA: TGTGCCAGCAGCTTATTAGGGACAGGGGTTATCAATGAGCAGTTCTTC.

This clonotype was counted only a few times. J is TRBJ2-5 and V is TRBV20-1; D assignment may be TRBD1 or TRBD2 (5 bases each). V was pared by 5 bases and J by 4 bases, with 17 bases between. The CDR3 consists of 14 residues. CDR1 and CDR2 from the germline V gene are DFQATT and SNEGSKA (reference sequence). The CDR3 DNA reads as TGCAGTGCTTCGGGACCCCAGACCCCAGAGACCCAGTACTTC. Translated: CSASGPQTPETQYF.